This T cell receptor (beta chain) was observed in a study of control samples from healthy donors and cancer patients. The method was immunoSEQ multiplex PCR; TCRdb's version includes in-frame clones alone and lacks a portion of them. The data contain 60,000 to 85,000 clones, 85% to 95% of them singletons. V shed 8 bases and J shed 7 bases, with 20 bases lying between them. The CDR3 is 14 residues long. CDR1 is MNHNY, CDR2 SVGAGI, per germline (reference sequence). The chain employs TRBV6-6 and TRBJ1-2; D is unresolved. The receptor's source is a woman aged 55 to 70 in good health. The sequenced material came from blood. The CDR3 sequence is CASSLVPAEGGYTF. DNA of the CDR3: TGTGCCAGCTCGCTTGTCCCCGCCGAGGGTGGCTACACCTTC.